This T cell receptor (beta chain) was found in a study of blood T cell repertoires in COVID-19. For the study at large: Sample material is recorded as cDNA or gDNA derived from T cells, B-cell-depleted T cells, or PBMCs.

CDR1 SGHTA and CDR2 FQGTGA come from the germline V gene. Trimming removed 2 bases at V and 6 bases at J, with 11 bases between. This CDR3 region has 14 residues. Generated by immunoSEQ multiplex PCR, the TCRdb table keeps only in-frame clones and is missing some. The profile covers 200,000 to 300,000 clones, with approximately 84% appearing a single time and approximately 8% taken by the ten largest. The source material was peripheral blood. This clonotype was obtained from an elderly woman with acute or convalescent COVID-19. This rearrangement joins TRBV7-3 to TRBJ2-1, with a weak D call TRBD2 (5 bases). The CDR3 DNA follows: TGTGCCAGCAGCTTATTAGGTGCGGGCAATGAGCAGTTCTTC. Encoded protein: CASSLLGAGNEQFF.